This is a list of T cell receptor beta chains from one sample in a study of T cell repertoires in cytomegalovirus infection. No antigens are known for them. Each CDR3 protein gets one entry after TCRdb re-called the reads with MiXCR. Of about 570,000 distinct CDR3 sequences listed, almost 40% are singletons. The material sequenced was cultured PBMCs, taken from culture after CMV antigen stimulation. These receptors all stem from a human donor in good health (CMV status not recorded). Some clones in this sample may be carry-over from other donors' samples. CDR3s include the opening cysteine and the closing phenylalanine or tryptophan. Each record gives: clone size, D gene, V gene, CDR3 length, J gene, CDR3 protein, CDR3 DNA. D genes are given only for firm matches. Size tells how often a clone was seen (once, few, many) or the class of an expanded clone, and some rows leave it out.

clone_size: NA; d_call: NA; v_call: TRBV12-3/TRBV12-4; cdr3_length: 14; j_call: TRBJ2-5; cdr3_aa: CASSFIQGQETQYF; cdr3_nt: TGTGCCAGCAGTTTTATCCAGGGCCAAGAGACCCAGTACTTC
clone_size: NA; d_call: NA; v_call: TRBV12-5; cdr3_length: 21; j_call: TRBJ1-5; cdr3_aa: CASGLGPPRGSGRGGHQPQHF; cdr3_nt: TGTGCTAGTGGTTTGGGTCCCCCCCGGGGGTCAGGAAGGGGCGGTCACCAGCCCCAGCATTTT
clone_size: many; d_call: NA; v_call: TRBV7-2; cdr3_length: 11; j_call: TRBJ2-7; cdr3_aa: CASSLGPEQYF; cdr3_nt: TGTGCCAGCAGCTTAGGGCCCGAGCAGTACTTC
clone_size: NA; d_call: TRBD2; v_call: TRBV19; cdr3_length: 14; j_call: TRBJ2-3; cdr3_aa: CASQKLAATDTQYF; cdr3_nt: TGTGCCAGCCAAAAGCTAGCGGCCACAGATACGCAGTATTTT
clone_size: NA; d_call: TRBD2; v_call: TRBV6-2/TRBV6-3; cdr3_length: 15; j_call: TRBJ2-7; cdr3_aa: CASNLAGGGSYEQYF; cdr3_nt: TGTGCCAGCAACCTAGCGGGAGGTGGGTCCTACGAGCAGTACTTC
clone_size: few; d_call: TRBD1; v_call: TRBV7-9; cdr3_length: 15; j_call: TRBJ2-5; cdr3_aa: CASSPRQGQKETQYF; cdr3_nt: TGTGCCAGCAGCCCAAGACAGGGTCAGAAAGAGACCCAGTACTTC
clone_size: NA; d_call: TRBD2; v_call: TRBV5-4; cdr3_length: 15; j_call: TRBJ2-3; cdr3_aa: CASSLAPSGTDTQYF; cdr3_nt: TGTGCCAGCAGCTTGGCCCCTAGCGGAACAGATACGCAGTATTTT
clone_size: few; d_call: NA; v_call: TRBV28; cdr3_length: 13; j_call: TRBJ1-1; cdr3_aa: CASSLPQGDEAFF; cdr3_nt: TGTGCCAGCAGTTTACCACAGGGAGATGAAGCTTTCTTT
clone_size: NA; d_call: NA; v_call: TRBV10-3; cdr3_length: 15; j_call: TRBJ2-1; cdr3_aa: CAISQSRQNYNEQFF; cdr3_nt: TGTGCCATCAGTCAGTCGAGACAGAACTACAATGAGCAGTTCTTC
clone_size: NA; d_call: NA; v_call: TRBV7-2; cdr3_length: 14; j_call: TRBJ1-1; cdr3_aa: CASSKGLRDTEAFF; cdr3_nt: TGTGCCAGCAGCAAAGGGTTGAGGGACACTGAAGCTTTCTTT
clone_size: few; d_call: TRBD2; v_call: TRBV4-2; cdr3_length: 15; j_call: TRBJ2-7; cdr3_aa: CASSQERGRRYEQYF; cdr3_nt: TGTGCCAGCAGCCAAGAGCGGGGGAGGCGCTACGAGCAGTACTTC
clone_size: few; d_call: NA; v_call: TRBV6-1; cdr3_length: 15; j_call: TRBJ2-1; cdr3_aa: CASRARDFSHNEQFF; cdr3_nt: TGTGCCAGCAGAGCCCGGGACTTCTCTCACAATGAGCAGTTCTTC
clone_size: NA; d_call: NA; v_call: TRBV18; cdr3_length: 16; j_call: TRBJ2-3; cdr3_aa: CASSPPSLSARDTQYF; cdr3_nt: TGTGCCAGCTCACCCCCAAGTTTGTCCGCCCGGGATACGCAGTATTTT
clone_size: few; d_call: TRBD2; v_call: TRBV29-1; cdr3_length: 13; j_call: TRBJ2-1; cdr3_aa: CSVPGTSVSEQFF; cdr3_nt: TGCAGCGTTCCCGGGACTAGCGTGTCTGAGCAGTTCTTC
clone_size: NA; d_call: TRBD1; v_call: TRBV5-1; cdr3_length: 18; j_call: TRBJ1-2; cdr3_aa: CASSLLVVQGALPYGYTF; cdr3_nt: TGCGCCAGCAGCTTGTTGGTCGTACAGGGGGCGCTCCCCTATGGCTACACCTTC
clone_size: many; d_call: NA; v_call: TRBV11-2; cdr3_length: 12; j_call: TRBJ1-2; cdr3_aa: CASSPVGYGYTF; cdr3_nt: TGTGCCAGCAGCCCCGTTGGCTATGGCTACACCTTC
clone_size: few; d_call: NA; v_call: TRBV11-3; cdr3_length: 13; j_call: TRBJ2-1; cdr3_aa: CASSTLQDTAQFF; cdr3_nt: TGTGCCAGCAGCACCCTACAGGATACGGCGCAGTTCTTC
clone_size: NA; d_call: NA; v_call: TRBV2; cdr3_length: 13; j_call: TRBJ2-5; cdr3_aa: CASRPGSQETQYF; cdr3_nt: TGTGCCAGCAGACCCGGGAGCCAAGAGACCCAGTACTTC
clone_size: NA; d_call: NA; v_call: TRBV7-9; cdr3_length: 14; j_call: TRBJ1-2; cdr3_aa: CASSFSTGGHGYTF; cdr3_nt: TGTGCCAGCAGCTTCTCTACGGGGGGGCATGGCTACACCTTC
clone_size: few; d_call: TRBD1; v_call: TRBV7-3; cdr3_length: 13; j_call: TRBJ1-1; cdr3_aa: CASRQGGNTEAFF; cdr3_nt: TGTGCCAGCAGGCAGGGGGGGAACACTGAAGCTTTCTTT
clone_size: few; d_call: NA; v_call: TRBV15; cdr3_length: 13; j_call: TRBJ1-5; cdr3_aa: CATSGGTDQPQHF; cdr3_nt: TGTGCCACCAGCGGGGGGACGGATCAGCCCCAGCATTTT
clone_size: NA; d_call: TRBD1; v_call: TRBV10-3; cdr3_length: 14; j_call: TRBJ2-1; cdr3_aa: CAIRGGQGDNEQFF; cdr3_nt: TGTGCCATTCGCGGGGGACAGGGGGACAATGAGCAGTTCTTC
clone_size: NA; d_call: TRBD2; v_call: TRBV15; cdr3_length: 15; j_call: TRBJ2-5; cdr3_aa: CATSTPRGGGETQYF; cdr3_nt: TGTGCCACCAGCACCCCGCGGGGGGGTGGAGAGACCCAGTACTTC